Listed below are T cell receptor beta chains from one sample, sequenced in a study of OX40 agonist ivuxolimab in advanced cancers. Profiling relied on immunoSEQ multiplex PCR, and the TCRdb table lists in-frame clones only, not all of them. The sample includes around 97,000 clones, approximately 80% seen only once; the top ten take roughly 5.5%. The specimen was CD4+ or CD8+ T cells sorted from blood, collected in a trial of the OX40 agonist ivuxolimab. These receptors were collected from an adult with an advanced solid tumor such as melanoma, head and neck, liver or kidney cancer. The conserved cysteine and the conserved F or W are not part of the CDR3 here. Each record gives: CDR3 protein, V gene, J gene, D gene. The D gene is left open where the match is weak.

CDR3aa: ASGQNYGYT
v_gene: TRBV5-6
j_gene: TRBJ1-2
d_gene: -

CDR3aa: ASSKTVSSYEQY
v_gene: TRBV19
j_gene: TRBJ2-7
d_gene: -

CDR3aa: ASSVSTSGGHNEQF
v_gene: TRBV9
j_gene: TRBJ2-1
d_gene: TRBD2

CDR3aa: ASSQQGASTEAF
v_gene: TRBV6-5
j_gene: TRBJ1-1
d_gene: TRBD1

CDR3aa: ASIETGGNQPQH
v_gene: TRBV6-1
j_gene: TRBJ1-5
d_gene: TRBD1

CDR3aa: ASSGQVGSGNQPQH
v_gene: TRBV19
j_gene: TRBJ1-5
d_gene: -

CDR3aa: ASSQAGIPVGVTQY
v_gene: TRBV4-1
j_gene: TRBJ2-3
d_gene: -

CDR3aa: ASSGGGFREKLF
v_gene: TRBV7-9
j_gene: TRBJ1-4
d_gene: -

CDR3aa: ASTLGLGEKLF
v_gene: TRBV2
j_gene: TRBJ1-4
d_gene: -

CDR3aa: ASEGRERSNEQF
v_gene: TRBV2
j_gene: TRBJ2-1
d_gene: TRBD2

CDR3aa: ASNEGTARSGANVLT
v_gene: TRBV2
j_gene: TRBJ2-6
d_gene: -

CDR3aa: ASSLMDRAYNEQF
v_gene: TRBV7-2
j_gene: TRBJ2-1
d_gene: TRBD1

CDR3aa: ASSLEAGGTDTQY
v_gene: TRBV7-2
j_gene: TRBJ2-3
d_gene: TRBD2

CDR3aa: ASSQDGRTGGYT
v_gene: TRBV4-3
j_gene: TRBJ1-2
d_gene: -

CDR3aa: ASSIKKGNQPQH
v_gene: TRBV19
j_gene: TRBJ1-5
d_gene: -

CDR3aa: ASSQLPDTQY
v_gene: TRBV11-3
j_gene: TRBJ2-3
d_gene: -

CDR3aa: ASSRWTSGYNEQF
v_gene: TRBV7-2
j_gene: TRBJ2-1
d_gene: TRBD2

CDR3aa: AIRTDRGGTEAF
v_gene: TRBV10-3
j_gene: TRBJ1-1
d_gene: TRBD1

CDR3aa: ATSTTVNYGYT
v_gene: TRBV15
j_gene: TRBJ1-2
d_gene: -

CDR3aa: ASTRTSGGLSYEQY
v_gene: TRBV2
j_gene: TRBJ2-7
d_gene: TRBD2

CDR3aa: ASSPRISYEQY
v_gene: TRBV18
j_gene: TRBJ2-7
d_gene: -

CDR3aa: ASSFSKTRGFSTDTQY
v_gene: TRBV27
j_gene: TRBJ2-3
d_gene: -

CDR3aa: ASSQRVNPNNEQF
v_gene: TRBV4-2
j_gene: TRBJ2-1
d_gene: -

CDR3aa: ASSQGGAEAF
v_gene: TRBV4-1
j_gene: TRBJ1-1
d_gene: -

CDR3aa: ASSNQRETEAF
v_gene: TRBV18
j_gene: TRBJ1-1
d_gene: -

CDR3aa: ASSHRTHTGELF
v_gene: TRBV11-3
j_gene: TRBJ2-2
d_gene: -

CDR3aa: ASKGFGTQY
v_gene: TRBV28
j_gene: TRBJ2-5
d_gene: -

CDR3aa: ASTLFSSSYNEQF
v_gene: TRBV6-1
j_gene: TRBJ2-1
d_gene: -

CDR3aa: ASSPLGGTEAF
v_gene: TRBV5-1
j_gene: TRBJ1-1
d_gene: -